Listed below are T cell receptor beta chains from one sample, sequenced in a study of T-cell reconstitution after alpha-beta-depleted transplantation in children. TCRdb re-called the PCR reads with MiXCR, one entry per CDR3 protein. The sample carries 300,000 to 400,000 distinct CDR3 sequences, 15% to 20% recorded once. The source material was PBMCs, mostly from graft donor cells, sampled 360 days after TCRalphabeta/CD19-depleted stem cell transplant. Receptors originate from a male patient aged 2 to 10 who had a stem cell transplant for acute lymphoblastic leukemia, so the T cells may come from the graft donor. Each CDR3 is given with its conserved first and last residue. D genes are given only for firm matches. Clone size is stated in some rows and not others, as once, few, many or a class when expanded.

abundance,j_gene,d_gene,v_gene,CDR3nt,CDR3aa
NA,TRBJ2-7,TRBD2,TRBV5-1,TGCGCCAGCAGCTTGGTTCCTAGCGGGAGAAACCCTTACGAGCAGTACTTC,CASSLVPSGRNPYEQYF
few,TRBJ2-5,NA,TRBV4-1,TGCGCCAGCAGCCAAGAAAGGGGGGGGCGAGTATTCGGGGAGACCCAGTACTTC,CASSQERGGRVFGETQYF
few,TRBJ1-5,NA,TRBV29-1,TGCAGCGTCGATTCGACGGGGCCCAATCAGCCCCAGCATTTT,CSVDSTGPNQPQHF
NA,TRBJ2-7,NA,TRBV20-1,TGCAGTGCTATTAAAACCCGACTAGTGGACTTCTACGAGCAGTACTTC,CSAIKTRLVDFYEQYF
many,TRBJ2-2,NA,TRBV28,TGTGCCAGCAGTTTGGACAGCTACACCGGGGAGCTGTTTTTT,CASSLDSYTGELFF
NA,TRBJ2-5,TRBD2,TRBV29-1,TGCAGCGTGGTGGGACTAGCGGGAGGACCAGAGACCCAGTACTTC,CSVVGLAGGPETQYF
NA,TRBJ1-3,NA,TRBV4-2,TGTGCCAGCAGCCAAGATGTAACGGTATCTGGAAACACCATATATTTT,CASSQDVTVSGNTIYF
many,TRBJ2-7,TRBD1,TRBV29-1,TGCACTAGATACCGGGACAGGGTCTACGAGCAGTACTTC,CTRYRDRVYEQYF
few,TRBJ1-4,NA,TRBV7-9,TGTGCCAGCAGCCCGAAGGGGAGTACTAATGAAAAACTGTTTTTT,CASSPKGSTNEKLFF
NA,TRBJ1-2,NA,TRBV4-3,TGCGCCAGCAGCCAAGGGGGTCAGGGGCTACGTGGCTACACCTTC,CASSQGGQGLRGYTF
few,TRBJ1-2,TRBD1,TRBV29-1,TGCAGCGTTGAAGATCGTAATAAGGGACAGGGGCTTAAGGACTATGGCTACACCTTC,CSVEDRNKGQGLKDYGYTF
NA,TRBJ2-1,NA,TRBV29-1,TGCAGCGTTGAAGATGAGCAGTTCTTC,CSVEDEQFF
NA,TRBJ2-3,NA,TRBV2,TGTGCCAGCAGTGAAGCCCGAGATACGCAGTATTTT,CASSEARDTQYF
NA,TRBJ1-5,TRBD1,TRBV5-1,TGCGCCAGCAGCTTTCGGGGGACAGAGAATAGCAATCAGCCCCAGCATTTT,CASSFRGTENSNQPQHF
few,TRBJ2-3,NA,TRBV7-8,TGTGCCAGCAGCTTAGTGGGATGGGGTAGCACAGATACGCAGTATTTT,CASSLVGWGSTDTQYF
NA,TRBJ2-2,TRBD1,TRBV30,TGTGCCTGGAGGCGCCGGGACAGGGGGAACGGGGAGCTGTTTTTT,CAWRRRDRGNGELFF
NA,TRBJ2-7,TRBD1,TRBV4-1,TGCGCCAGCAGCCGCGGACAGGAACCCTCCTACGAGCAGTACTTC,CASSRGQEPSYEQYF
few,TRBJ2-3,NA,TRBV20-1,TGCAGTGCTAGAGATCGGGTGTATACGCAGTATTTT,CSARDRVYTQYF
NA,TRBJ2-5,NA,TRBV4-3,TGCGCCAGCAGCCAAGATTTGGGTTCGGAGACCCAGTACTTC,CASSQDLGSETQYF
few,TRBJ2-1,TRBD1,TRBV6-5,TGTGCCAGCAGTTACGGCGTGACAGGGAGCTTCTACAATGAGCAGTTCTTC,CASSYGVTGSFYNEQFF
few,TRBJ2-2,TRBD1,TRBV10-3,TGTGCCATCAGTGGCGACAGGGGCCGGGAGCTGTTTTTT,CAISGDRGRELFF
NA,TRBJ2-3,TRBD1,TRBV19,TGTGCCAGTAGTATGAGGGGCAGGGGGTCGCAGTATTTT,CASSMRGRGSQYF
few,TRBJ2-2,NA,TRBV11-3,TGTGCCAGCAGCCCGGACGGGAACACCGGGGAGCTGTTTTTT,CASSPDGNTGELFF
few,TRBJ1-5,NA,TRBV18,TGTGCCAGCTCACCGACGGCTATTAGCAATCAGCCCCAGCATTTT,CASSPTAISNQPQHF
few,TRBJ2-7,TRBD2,TRBV10-3,TGTGCCATCAGTGAGTCGGTTAGCGGGATCGCCGAGCAGTACTTC,CAISESVSGIAEQYF
NA,TRBJ2-1,NA,TRBV28,TGTGCCAGCAGTTTATTCCCCACCAGGATATTATGGGTTAATGAGCAGTTCTTC,CASSLFPTRILWVNEQFF
NA,TRBJ2-1,NA,TRBV9,TGTGCCAGCAGCCCCAGCGGAACCTCCTACAATGAGCAGTTCTTC,CASSPSGTSYNEQFF
few,TRBJ1-6,NA,TRBV12-3/TRBV12-4,TGTGCCAGCAGTTCCGGGTTTTATAATTCACCCCTCCACTTT,CASSSGFYNSPLHF
few,TRBJ2-1,NA,TRBV15,TGTGCCACCAGCAGATACGGAGGAAATGAGCAGTTCTTC,CATSRYGGNEQFF
many,TRBJ2-5,TRBD2,TRBV4-1,TGCGCCAGCAGCCAAGGGGGGACTAGTGGTGGGGAGACCCAGTACTTC,CASSQGGTSGGETQYF
NA,TRBJ1-5,NA,TRBV4-3,TGCGCCAGCAGCCAAGACAGGGCGGATCAGCCCCAGCATTTT,CASSQDRADQPQHF
NA,TRBJ2-4,NA,TRBV20-1,TGCAGTGCCCGAGGCCCAGCCAAAAACATTCAGTACTTC,CSARGPAKNIQYF
few,TRBJ2-7,NA,TRBV7-9,TGTGCCAGCAGTTATGGGGAGGCCGAGCAGTACTTC,CASSYGEAEQYF
many,TRBJ2-1,NA,TRBV12-3/TRBV12-4,TGTGCCAGCACCAAGGGGGAGCGGGACCCCTGGGGGTATGAGCAGTTCTTC,CASTKGERDPWGYEQFF
NA,TRBJ2-1,NA,TRBV9,TGTGCCAGCAGCGTAGGGATAGGATCCAGCTCCTACAATGAGCAGTTCTTC,CASSVGIGSSSYNEQFF
NA,TRBJ2-1,TRBD2,TRBV9,TGTGCCAGCAGCTCCCCCCGGACTAGCGGGAACAATGAGCAGTTCTTC,CASSSPRTSGNNEQFF
few,TRBJ2-1,NA,TRBV2,TGTGCCAGCGCTTTTAATGAGCAGTTCTTC,CASAFNEQFF
NA,TRBJ1-2,TRBD1,TRBV30,TGTGCCTGGAGTCCGGGACAGGGAAAACGTGGCTACACCTTC,CAWSPGQGKRGYTF
NA,TRBJ2-5,NA,TRBV20-1,TGCAGTGCTAGAGGAAGGGCGCGCCGGACCCAGTACTTC,CSARGRARRTQYF
NA,TRBJ2-5,TRBD2,TRBV20-1,TGCAGTGCTAGAGAGGAGCCTAGCGGGAGGAAGGAGACCCAGTACTTC,CSAREEPSGRKETQYF